This TCR beta chain derives from a study of cytomegalovirus exposure and HLA in healthy donors. Findings of the study overall: Later analysis suggested links between common viral pathogens and several top significant clusters. Cytomegalovirus-associated TCR beta chains were listed, numbering 150 to 200. Using the classifier, cytomegalovirus status was reportedly diagnosed with high specificity and sensitivity.

This clone was counted once. The antigen is unknown. Both 60 Vbeta primers and 13 Jbeta primers went into the PCR. Repertoires were generated with immunoSEQ multiplex PCR, while TCRdb's copy carries only in-frame clones and drops some. The table has 200,000 to 300,000 clones, 82% seen once. The CDR3 totals 15 residues. Trimming took 3 bases from V and 7 from J; bases not matched to a gene: 8. Germline lookup yields CDR1 MRHNA and CDR2 SNTAGT. The chain links TRBV6-4 to TRBJ1-5; the match to TRBD1 covers 8 bases. The sequenced sample was PBMCs. The sequence was obtained from a woman between 40 and 50 years old in good health and CMV-seropositive. This chain's CDR3 is CASSEEQGVGQPQHF. For the CDR3, the DNA is TGTGCCAGCAGTGAAGAACAGGGGGTAGGGCAGCCCCAGCATTTT.